This TCR beta chain was found in a study of blood T cell repertoires in COVID-19 (dated by TCRdb to about 2020). About the full investigation: Samples from collaborators originated in the United States, Italy and Spain and spanned both the acute and convalescent phases of COVID-19. Where available, HLA class I and class II types were obtained from metadata supplied by the sample provider rather than from assay-based typing. A freely available public database, intended as a resource for researchers studying the immune response to SARS-CoV-2, is where the repertoires were released. Deeply sampled blood TCRbeta repertoires from subjects exposed to, actively infected with, or recovered from COVID-19 were included in the dataset. Sample metadata almost always included a de-identified subject ID, COVID-19 status, age in years and sex. The prospective study material was composed of cDNA or gDNA derived from T cells, B-cell-depleted T cells, or PBMCs. The samples were drawn from two sources: the first 160 participants of the ongoing ImmuneRACE study, and 950 to 1,500 subjects contributed by 6 global collaborators. Overall study results and their limits: How much clinical and demographic metadata was included differed by source and by participant, and the metadata was provided uncurated.

The junction shows trimming of 3 bases on V and 1 base on J, plus 6 bases between the germline ends. As encoded in the germline V gene (reference sequence), CDR1 is LGHDT while CDR2 is YNNKEL. The CDR3 measures 13 amino acids from cysteine to phenylalanine. The kept DNA is CDR3 alone, 39 bases in frame from the first base. A remark on this clone: Which antigen it targets is not known. No base quality values were provided; no much bigger clone lies one nucleotide off.

Each collaborating institution followed its own protocols to collect whole blood in K2EDTA tubes. Collaborator samples were shipped for TCRbeta analysis as frozen whole blood, isolated PBMCs, or DNA extracted from either sample type. TCRbeta CDR3 regions were amplified from genomic DNA using the immunoSEQ Assay, a bias-controlled multiplex PCR. The study's own analysis went as follows. Nucleated cell counts per sample were estimated from amplification of reference gene primers within the assay. To quantify the absolute abundance of each unique TCRbeta CDR3 rearrangement, sequence reads were collapsed and filtered. For each sample, productive Simpson clonality was calculated as the square root of Simpson's diversity index over productive rearrangements. TCRdb holds this immuneACCESS table with in-frame rearrangements only. Some clones are missing; in checked studies, unresolved V genes explain under half, and the rest has no known cause. Clonal size and the V and J genes are those of that table, whereas D and trimming came from the DNA. The sample table lists over 300,000 clones, more than 70% of them with a count of one. More than 0.95% of the sample is in the top ten clones.

Sequenced: peripheral blood. This TCR derives from a man aged 35-49 years with acute or convalescent COVID-19. This sequence uses TRBV3-1 (or the pseudogene TRBV3-2) and TRBJ1-1; D gene: possibly TRBD1, on 6 matching bases. The DNA reads TGTGCCAGCAGCCAGGACAGGAACACTGAAGCTTTCTTT. It codes for CASSQDRNTEAFF.